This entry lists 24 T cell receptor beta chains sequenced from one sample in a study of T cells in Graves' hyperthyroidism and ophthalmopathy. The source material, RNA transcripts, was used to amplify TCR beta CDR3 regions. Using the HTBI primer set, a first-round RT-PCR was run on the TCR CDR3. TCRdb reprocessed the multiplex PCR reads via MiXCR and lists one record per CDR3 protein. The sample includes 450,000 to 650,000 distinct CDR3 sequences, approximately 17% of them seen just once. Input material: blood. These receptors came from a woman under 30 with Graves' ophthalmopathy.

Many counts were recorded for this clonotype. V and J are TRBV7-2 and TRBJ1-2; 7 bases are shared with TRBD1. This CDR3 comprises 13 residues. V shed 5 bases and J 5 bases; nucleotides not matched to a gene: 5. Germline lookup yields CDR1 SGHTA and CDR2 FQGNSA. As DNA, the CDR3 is TGTGCCAGCAGCCCACAACAGGGGTATGGCTACACCTTC. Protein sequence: CASSPQQGYGYTF.

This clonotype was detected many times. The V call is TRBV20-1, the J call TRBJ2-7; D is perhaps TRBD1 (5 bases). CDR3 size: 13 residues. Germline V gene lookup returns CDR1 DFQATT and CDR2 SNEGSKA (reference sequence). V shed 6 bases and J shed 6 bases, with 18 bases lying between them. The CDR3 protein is CSAPPGQGGEQYF. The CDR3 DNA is TGCAGTGCCCCCCCCGGGCAGGGCGGCGAGCAGTACTTC.

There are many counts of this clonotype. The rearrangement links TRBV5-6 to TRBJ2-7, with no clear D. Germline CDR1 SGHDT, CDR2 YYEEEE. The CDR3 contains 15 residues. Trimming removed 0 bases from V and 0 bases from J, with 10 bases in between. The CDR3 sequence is CASSLGLRNSYEQYF. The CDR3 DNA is TGTGCCAGCAGCTTGGGGCTCCGTAACTCCTACGAGCAGTACTTC.

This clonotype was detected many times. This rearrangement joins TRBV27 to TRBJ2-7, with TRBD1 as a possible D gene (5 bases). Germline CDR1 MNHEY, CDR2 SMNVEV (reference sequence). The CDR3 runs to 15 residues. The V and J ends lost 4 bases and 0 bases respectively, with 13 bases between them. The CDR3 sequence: CASSWSLDSSYEQYF. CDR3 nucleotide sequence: TGTGCCAGCAGTTGGTCTTTAGACAGCTCCTACGAGCAGTACTTC.

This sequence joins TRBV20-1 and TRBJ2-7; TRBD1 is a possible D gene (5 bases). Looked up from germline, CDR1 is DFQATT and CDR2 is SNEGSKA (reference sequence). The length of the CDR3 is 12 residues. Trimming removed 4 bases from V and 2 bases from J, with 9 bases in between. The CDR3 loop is CSATGFTYEQYF. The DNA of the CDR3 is TGCAGTGCTACAGGGTTCACCTACGAGCAGTACTTC.

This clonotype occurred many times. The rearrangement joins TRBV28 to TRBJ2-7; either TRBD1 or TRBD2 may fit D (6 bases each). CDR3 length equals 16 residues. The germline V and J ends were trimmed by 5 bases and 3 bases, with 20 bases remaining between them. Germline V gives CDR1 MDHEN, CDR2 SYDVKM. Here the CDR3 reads CASSQPVGGGHYEQYF. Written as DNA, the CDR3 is TGTGCCAGCAGTCAACCCGTCGGGGGCGGCCACTACGAGCAGTACTTC.

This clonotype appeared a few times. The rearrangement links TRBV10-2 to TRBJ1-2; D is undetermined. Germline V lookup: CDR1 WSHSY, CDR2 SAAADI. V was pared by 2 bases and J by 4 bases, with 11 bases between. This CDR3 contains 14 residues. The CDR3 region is CASSERERAYGYTF. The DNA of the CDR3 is TGCGCCAGCAGTGAGCGGGAGCGGGCCTATGGCTACACCTTC.

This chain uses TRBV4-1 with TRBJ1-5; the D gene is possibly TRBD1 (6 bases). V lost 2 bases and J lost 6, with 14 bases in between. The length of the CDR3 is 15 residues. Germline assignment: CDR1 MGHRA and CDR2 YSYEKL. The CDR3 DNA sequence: TGCGCCAGCAGCCAACGGGCCACAGGGACTCAGCCCCAGCATTTT. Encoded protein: CASSQRATGTQPQHF.

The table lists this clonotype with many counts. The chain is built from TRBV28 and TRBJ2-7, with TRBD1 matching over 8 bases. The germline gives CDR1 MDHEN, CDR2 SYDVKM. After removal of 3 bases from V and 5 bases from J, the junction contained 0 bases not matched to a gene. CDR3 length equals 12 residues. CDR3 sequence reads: CASSLDRDEQYF. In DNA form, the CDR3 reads TGTGCCAGCAGTTTGGACAGGGACGAGCAGTACTTC.

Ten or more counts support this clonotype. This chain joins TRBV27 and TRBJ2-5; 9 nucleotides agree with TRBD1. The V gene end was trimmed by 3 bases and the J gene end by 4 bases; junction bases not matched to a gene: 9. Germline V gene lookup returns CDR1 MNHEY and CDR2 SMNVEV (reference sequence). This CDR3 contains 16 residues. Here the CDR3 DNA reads TGTGCCAGCAGTTTTTACATCACAGGGGGCGCAGAGACCCAGTACTTC. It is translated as CASSFYITGGAETQYF.

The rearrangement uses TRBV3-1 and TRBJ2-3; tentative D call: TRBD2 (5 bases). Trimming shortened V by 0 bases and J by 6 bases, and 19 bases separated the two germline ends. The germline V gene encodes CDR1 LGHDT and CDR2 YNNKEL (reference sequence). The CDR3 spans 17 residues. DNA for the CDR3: TGTGCCAGCAGCCAAGATCTTTTAGGAACTAGATCGGATACGCAGTATTTT. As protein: CASSQDLLGTRSDTQYF.

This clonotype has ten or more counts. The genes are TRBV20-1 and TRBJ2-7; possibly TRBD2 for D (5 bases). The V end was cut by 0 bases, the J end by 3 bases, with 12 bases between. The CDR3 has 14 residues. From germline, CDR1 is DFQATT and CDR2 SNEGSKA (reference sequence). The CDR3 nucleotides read TGCAGTGCTAGAGATCAGGACTCTCTCTACGAGCAGTACTTC. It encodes CSARDQDSLYEQYF.

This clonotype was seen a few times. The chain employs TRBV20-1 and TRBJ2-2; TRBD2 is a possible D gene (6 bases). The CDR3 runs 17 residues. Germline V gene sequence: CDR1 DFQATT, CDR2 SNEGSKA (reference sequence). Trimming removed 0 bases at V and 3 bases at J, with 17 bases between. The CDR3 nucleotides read TGCAGTGCTAGAGATTCCTCAGGAGGGCCTGACACCGGGGAGCTGTTTTTT. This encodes CSARDSSGGPDTGELFF.

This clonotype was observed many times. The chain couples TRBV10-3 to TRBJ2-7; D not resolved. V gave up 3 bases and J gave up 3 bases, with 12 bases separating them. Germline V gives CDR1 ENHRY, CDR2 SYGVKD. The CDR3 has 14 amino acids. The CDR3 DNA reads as TGTGCCATCAGTGAAGCAGAGGACCGCTACGAGCAGTACTTC. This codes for CAISEAEDRYEQYF.

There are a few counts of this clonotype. The CDR3 DNA reads TGCGCCAGCAGCTTGGAGTCCAGGCAGTCGTTGTACCAAGAGACCCAGTACTTC. Translating it yields CASSLESRQSLYQETQYF. The chain is built from TRBV5-1 and TRBJ2-5; D ambiguous. Trimming removed 0 bases from V and 0 bases from J, with 18 bases in between. The germline gives CDR1 SGHRS, CDR2 YFSETQ. This CDR3 comprises 18 residues.

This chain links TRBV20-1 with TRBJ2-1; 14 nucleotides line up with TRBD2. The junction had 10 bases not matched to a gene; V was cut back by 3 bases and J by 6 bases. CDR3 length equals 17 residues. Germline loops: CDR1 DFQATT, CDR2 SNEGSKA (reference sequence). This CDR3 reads CSASAGLAGGRGNEQFF. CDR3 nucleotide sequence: TGCAGTGCTAGCGCTGGACTAGCGGGAGGCCGGGGCAATGAGCAGTTCTTC.

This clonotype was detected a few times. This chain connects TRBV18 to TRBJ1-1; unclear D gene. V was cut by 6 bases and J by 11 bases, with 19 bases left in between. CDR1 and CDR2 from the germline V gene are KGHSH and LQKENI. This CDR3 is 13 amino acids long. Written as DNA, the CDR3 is TGTGCCAGCTCGCCTACGGAGCAGGTCGAGGCTTTCTTT. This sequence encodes CASSPTEQVEAFF.

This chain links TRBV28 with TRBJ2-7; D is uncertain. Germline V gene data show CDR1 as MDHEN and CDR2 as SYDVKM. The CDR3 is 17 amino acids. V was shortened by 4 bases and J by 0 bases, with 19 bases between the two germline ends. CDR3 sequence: CASSSFNLPISSYEQYF. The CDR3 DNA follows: TGTGCCAGCAGTTCATTTAATCTACCGATAAGCTCCTACGAGCAGTACTTC.

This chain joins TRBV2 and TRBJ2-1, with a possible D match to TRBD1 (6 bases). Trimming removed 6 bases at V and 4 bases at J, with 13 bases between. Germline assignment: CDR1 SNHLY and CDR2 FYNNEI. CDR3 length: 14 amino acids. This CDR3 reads CASRSMTGYNEQFF. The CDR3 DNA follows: TGTGCCAGCAGGTCGATGACAGGATACAATGAGCAGTTCTTC.

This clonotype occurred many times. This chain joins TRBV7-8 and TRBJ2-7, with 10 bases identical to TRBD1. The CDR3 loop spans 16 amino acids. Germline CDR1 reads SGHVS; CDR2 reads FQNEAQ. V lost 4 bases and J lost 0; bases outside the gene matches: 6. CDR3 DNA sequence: TGTGCCAGCAGCTCCCCCCGGGACAGGGGCTCCTACGAGCAGTACTTC. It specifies CASSSPRDRGSYEQYF.

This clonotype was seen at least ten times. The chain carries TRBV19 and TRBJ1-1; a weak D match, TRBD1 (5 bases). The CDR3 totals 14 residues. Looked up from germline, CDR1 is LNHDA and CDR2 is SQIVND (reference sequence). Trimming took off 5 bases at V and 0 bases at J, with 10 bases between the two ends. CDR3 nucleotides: TGTGCCAGTAGTTTTGGGACGTTGAACACTGAAGCTTTCTTT. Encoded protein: CASSFGTLNTEAFF.

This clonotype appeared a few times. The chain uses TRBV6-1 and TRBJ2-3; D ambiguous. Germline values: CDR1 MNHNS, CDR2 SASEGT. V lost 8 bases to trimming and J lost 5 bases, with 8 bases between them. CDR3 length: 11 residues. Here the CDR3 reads CASRLGDTQYF. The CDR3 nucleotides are TGTGCCAGCCGGTTAGGAGATACGCAGTATTTT.

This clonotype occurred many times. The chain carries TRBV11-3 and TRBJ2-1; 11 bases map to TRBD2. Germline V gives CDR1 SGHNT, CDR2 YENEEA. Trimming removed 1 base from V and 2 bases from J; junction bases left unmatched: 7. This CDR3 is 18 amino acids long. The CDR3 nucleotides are TGTGCCAGCAGCTTAGGGGCTAGCGGGGGGACTACCTACAATGAGCAGTTCTTC. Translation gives CASSLGASGGTTYNEQFF. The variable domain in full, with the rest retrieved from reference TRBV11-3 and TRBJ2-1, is EAGVVQSPRYKIIEKKQPVAFWCNPISGHNTLYWYLQNLGQGPELLIRYENEEAVDDSQLPKDRFSAERLKGVDSTLKIQPAELGDSAVYLCASSLGASGGTTYNEQFFGPGTRLTVL.

CDR3 nucleotides: TGCGCCAGCAGCGGTACCGGGACAGGGGGCAGGAAGATTTCCTACACCTTC. Protein: CASSGTGTGGRKISYTF. The chain employs TRBV5-1 and TRBJ1-2; 12 positions match TRBD1. The trim removed 4 bases at V and 10 bases at J, leaving 17 bases unmatched. The CDR3 contains 17 residues. In germline, CDR1 is SGHRS, CDR2 YFSETQ.